A single T cell receptor beta chain is shown here with its context. Its antigen is unknown. One end of the junction varies from germline; a read error may be responsible. TCRdb's copy holds only in-frame clones and misses some; the assay was immunoSEQ multiplex PCR. The sample has tens of thousands of clones, 65% to 85% seen once; the top ten hold around 4.5%. This sample is drawn from a study of a mutant IDH1 vaccine in newly diagnosed glioma. Overall study context: The initiation of vaccination occurred 4-6 weeks after radiotherapy alone, or with temozolomide cycles. Visit V13 took place at week 47, and visit V12 happened at week 35.

Germline assignment: CDR1 SGHAT and CDR2 FQNNGV. The CDR3 runs 14 residues. The time point here: week 47, end of study. In every dose of vaccine, 300 ug of mutant IDH1 20-mer peptide was given alongside topical imiquimod. Overall study results and limits: Detectable vaccine-induced immune responses arose in more than 85% of patients.

The source material was PBMCs, sampled from a glioma patient whose treatment included an IDH1 peptide vaccine. The chain uses TRBV11-2 and TRBJ1-5; 7 nucleotides match TRBD1. The sequence was obtained from a woman aged 25 to 39 with glioma. Some clones in this sample may be carry-over from other donors' samples. CDR3 in DNA: TGTGCCAGCAGCTCGGGACAGAGCAACCAGCCCCAGCATTTT. As protein: CASSSGQSNQPQHF.